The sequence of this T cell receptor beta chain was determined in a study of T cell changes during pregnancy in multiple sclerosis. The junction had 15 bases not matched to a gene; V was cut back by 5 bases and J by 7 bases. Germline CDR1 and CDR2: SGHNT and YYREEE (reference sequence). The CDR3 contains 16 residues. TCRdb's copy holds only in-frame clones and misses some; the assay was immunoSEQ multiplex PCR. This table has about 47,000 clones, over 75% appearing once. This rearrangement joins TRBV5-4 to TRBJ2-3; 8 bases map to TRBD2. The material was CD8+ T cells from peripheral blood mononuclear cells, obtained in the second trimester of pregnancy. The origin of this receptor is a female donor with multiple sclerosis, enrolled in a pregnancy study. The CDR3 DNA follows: TGTGCCAGCAGTCCGGAGGGGGGGCGGGGGGCACATACGCAGTATTTT. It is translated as CASSPEGGRGAHTQYF. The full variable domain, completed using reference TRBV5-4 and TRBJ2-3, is ETGVTQSPTHLIKTRGQQVTLRCSSQSGHNTVSWYQQALGQGPQFIFQYYREEENGRGNFPPRFSGLQFPNYSSELNVNALELDDSALYLCASSPEGGRGAHTQYFGPGTRLTVL.